A selection of T cell receptor beta chains follows, all from one sample in a study of radiotherapy plus CTLA-4 blockade in lung cancer. Sequencing used immunoSEQ multiplex PCR; TCRdb keeps in-frame clones, though not all of them. Here the sample spans fewer than 85,000 clones, around nine tenths being singletons. The sequences come from peripheral blood, collected from a patient treated with radiotherapy plus ipilimumab. The source is a human donor with non-small cell lung cancer who had stable disease on radiotherapy plus ipilimumab. Both conserved end residues are part of each CDR3. D genes are given only for firm matches. Only some rows state a clone size, as once, few, many or a class for expanded clones.

v_gene: TRBV28; abundance: NA; d_gene: NA; j_gene: TRBJ2-3; CDR3aa: CASSSAGPTDTQYF; CDR3nt: TGTGCCAGCAGTTCCGCAGGGCCCACAGATACGCAGTATTTT
v_gene: TRBV12-1; abundance: NA; d_gene: NA; j_gene: TRBJ2-7; CDR3aa: CASSCWAGEQYF; CDR3nt: TGTGCCAGCAGCTGTTGGGCTGGGGAGCAGTACTTC
v_gene: TRBV6-5; abundance: few; d_gene: NA; j_gene: TRBJ2-7; CDR3aa: CASRPSGTSYEQYF; CDR3nt: TGTGCCAGCAGGCCGTCCGGGACAAGCTACGAGCAGTACTTC
v_gene: TRBV5-6; abundance: NA; d_gene: TRBD2; j_gene: TRBJ2-3; CDR3aa: CASSSLAGVTDTQYF; CDR3nt: TGTGCCAGCAGTTCGTTAGCGGGGGTAACAGATACGCAGTATTTT
v_gene: TRBV7-2; abundance: NA; d_gene: TRBD1; j_gene: TRBJ1-5; CDR3aa: CASSLQGGNQPQHF; CDR3nt: TGTGCCAGCAGCTTACAGGGGGGCAATCAGCCCCAGCATTTT
v_gene: TRBV28; abundance: NA; d_gene: NA; j_gene: TRBJ1-4; CDR3aa: CASSLWGDATNEKLFF; CDR3nt: TGTGCCAGCAGTTTATGGGGGGATGCAACTAATGAAAAACTGTTTTTT
v_gene: TRBV19; abundance: once; d_gene: TRBD2; j_gene: TRBJ2-1; CDR3aa: CASSAPGAGGRYNEQFF; CDR3nt: TGTGCCAGTAGTGCGCCAGGAGCGGGGGGTCGTTACAATGAGCAGTTCTTC
v_gene: TRBV7-3; abundance: NA; d_gene: NA; j_gene: TRBJ2-3; CDR3aa: CASSLSSFPTDTQYF; CDR3nt: TGTGCCAGCAGCTTAAGTAGCTTCCCCACAGATACGCAGTATTTT
v_gene: TRBV18; abundance: NA; d_gene: NA; j_gene: TRBJ2-1; CDR3aa: CASSDRDGAYNEQFF; CDR3nt: TGTGCCAGCTCGGACCGGGACGGAGCCTACAATGAGCAGTTCTTC
v_gene: TRBV10-3; abundance: NA; d_gene: NA; j_gene: TRBJ1-1; CDR3aa: CAISDSPNTEAFF; CDR3nt: TGTGCCATCAGTGACAGCCCGAACACTGAAGCTTTCTTT
v_gene: TRBV28; abundance: NA; d_gene: NA; j_gene: TRBJ2-7; CDR3aa: CASSYLVSYEQYF; CDR3nt: TGTGCCAGCAGTTACCTAGTAAGCTACGAGCAGTACTTC
v_gene: TRBV10-1; abundance: NA; d_gene: NA; j_gene: TRBJ2-1; CDR3aa: CASSEIGTYNEQFF; CDR3nt: TGCGCCAGCAGTGAGATCGGGACTTACAATGAGCAGTTCTTC
v_gene: TRBV6-4; abundance: NA; d_gene: NA; j_gene: TRBJ1-4; CDR3aa: CASSDSGRSEELFF; CDR3nt: TGTGCCAGCAGTGACTCGGGGAGGTCTGAGGAACTGTTTTTT
v_gene: TRBV6-1; abundance: NA; d_gene: NA; j_gene: TRBJ2-5; CDR3aa: CASSEVGTGQTQYF; CDR3nt: TGTGCCAGCAGTGAAGTAGGGACCGGGCAGACCCAGTACTTC
v_gene: TRBV7-8; abundance: NA; d_gene: TRBD1; j_gene: TRBJ1-2; CDR3aa: CASSLAGFRRGLGYTF; CDR3nt: TGTGCCAGCAGCTTAGCGGGCTTTAGGAGGGGGCTTGGCTACACCTTC
v_gene: TRBV5-1; abundance: NA; d_gene: NA; j_gene: TRBJ2-4; CDR3aa: CASSLGTPQNIQYF; CDR3nt: TGCGCCAGCAGCTTAGGTACACCCCAAAACATTCAGTACTTC
v_gene: TRBV5-1; abundance: NA; d_gene: TRBD1; j_gene: TRBJ1-2; CDR3aa: CASSLKPQGAGGYTF; CDR3nt: TGCGCCAGCAGCTTGAAGCCCCAGGGGGCGGGTGGCTACACCTTC
v_gene: TRBV27; abundance: NA; d_gene: NA; j_gene: TRBJ1-6; CDR3aa: CASSFRGPHSPLHF; CDR3nt: TGTGCCAGCAGTTTTCGGGGGCCCCATTCACCCCTCCACTTT
v_gene: TRBV18; abundance: NA; d_gene: TRBD2; j_gene: TRBJ2-5; CDR3aa: CASSPPTSGIVKETQYF; CDR3nt: TGTGCCAGCTCACCACCCACTAGCGGGATCGTCAAAGAGACCCAGTACTTC
v_gene: TRBV7-2; abundance: NA; d_gene: NA; j_gene: TRBJ2-3; CDR3aa: CASSAHTDTQYF; CDR3nt: TGTGCCAGCAGCGCCCACACAGATACGCAGTATTTT
v_gene: TRBV30; abundance: NA; d_gene: NA; j_gene: TRBJ1-1; CDR3aa: CAWSVGGRGQNTEAFF; CDR3nt: TGTGCCTGGAGTGTAGGGGGGCGTGGCCAGAACACTGAAGCTTTCTTT
v_gene: TRBV5-1; abundance: NA; d_gene: NA; j_gene: TRBJ1-1; CDR3aa: CASSRELGVNTEAFF; CDR3nt: TGCGCCAGCAGCCGTGAACTAGGAGTGAACACTGAAGCTTTCTTT
v_gene: TRBV7-9; abundance: NA; d_gene: NA; j_gene: TRBJ2-1; CDR3aa: CASSGSSYNEQFF; CDR3nt: TGTGCCAGCAGCGGAAGCTCCTACAATGAGCAGTTCTTC
v_gene: TRBV2; abundance: NA; d_gene: TRBD1; j_gene: TRBJ2-3; CDR3aa: CASKAGQGYEDTQYF; CDR3nt: TGTGCCAGCAAGGCGGGACAGGGGTATGAAGATACGCAGTATTTT
v_gene: TRBV28; abundance: NA; d_gene: TRBD1; j_gene: TRBJ1-6; CDR3aa: CASSPGGNSPLHF; CDR3nt: TGTGCCAGCAGTCCAGGGGGGAATTCACCCCTCCACTTT
v_gene: TRBV18; abundance: NA; d_gene: NA; j_gene: TRBJ1-4; CDR3aa: CASSPRRETNEKLFF; CDR3nt: TGTGCCAGCTCACCACGAAGGGAGACTAATGAAAAACTGTTTTTT
v_gene: TRBV10-1; abundance: NA; d_gene: TRBD2; j_gene: TRBJ2-1; CDR3aa: CASSPASGGGEQFF; CDR3nt: TGCGCCAGCAGTCCGGCTAGCGGGGGAGGTGAGCAGTTCTTC
v_gene: TRBV19; abundance: few; d_gene: NA; j_gene: TRBJ1-1; CDR3aa: CASSMETEAFF; CDR3nt: TGTGCCAGTTCCATGGAGACTGAAGCTTTCTTT
v_gene: TRBV7-2; abundance: NA; d_gene: TRBD1; j_gene: TRBJ2-5; CDR3aa: CASSPFLQGRETQYF; CDR3nt: TGTGCCAGCAGCCCTTTCTTACAGGGGCGAGAGACCCAGTACTTC
v_gene: TRBV4-1; abundance: NA; d_gene: NA; j_gene: TRBJ2-7; CDR3aa: CASNPETGVPYEQYF; CDR3nt: TGCGCCAGCAACCCAGAGACAGGCGTTCCGTACGAGCAGTACTTC
v_gene: TRBV28; abundance: NA; d_gene: TRBD1; j_gene: TRBJ1-1; CDR3aa: CASSSGTASNTEAFF; CDR3nt: TGTGCCAGCAGTTCCGGGACAGCCTCGAACACTGAAGCTTTCTTT
v_gene: TRBV11-2; abundance: NA; d_gene: TRBD1; j_gene: TRBJ1-1; CDR3aa: CASSLGAVTGGNTEAFF; CDR3nt: TGTGCCAGCAGCTTAGGGGCGGTGACAGGGGGGAACACTGAAGCTTTCTTT
v_gene: TRBV19; abundance: few; d_gene: NA; j_gene: TRBJ1-6; CDR3aa: CASSISQGGGSPLHF; CDR3nt: TGTGCCAGTAGCATCTCACAGGGAGGGGGATCACCCCTCCACTTT
v_gene: TRBV7-2; abundance: NA; d_gene: NA; j_gene: TRBJ2-7; CDR3aa: CASSWIPDRFDEQYF; CDR3nt: TGTGCCAGCAGCTGGATACCGGACAGATTTGACGAGCAGTACTTC
v_gene: TRBV28; abundance: NA; d_gene: TRBD1; j_gene: TRBJ2-6; CDR3aa: CASSRGTGGGANVLTF; CDR3nt: TGTGCCAGTAGCCGGGGGACAGGGGGTGGGGCCAACGTCCTGACTTTC
v_gene: TRBV7-9; abundance: NA; d_gene: NA; j_gene: TRBJ1-3; CDR3aa: CASSFGSSGNTIYF; CDR3nt: TGTGCCAGCAGCTTCGGGAGCTCTGGAAACACCATATATTTT